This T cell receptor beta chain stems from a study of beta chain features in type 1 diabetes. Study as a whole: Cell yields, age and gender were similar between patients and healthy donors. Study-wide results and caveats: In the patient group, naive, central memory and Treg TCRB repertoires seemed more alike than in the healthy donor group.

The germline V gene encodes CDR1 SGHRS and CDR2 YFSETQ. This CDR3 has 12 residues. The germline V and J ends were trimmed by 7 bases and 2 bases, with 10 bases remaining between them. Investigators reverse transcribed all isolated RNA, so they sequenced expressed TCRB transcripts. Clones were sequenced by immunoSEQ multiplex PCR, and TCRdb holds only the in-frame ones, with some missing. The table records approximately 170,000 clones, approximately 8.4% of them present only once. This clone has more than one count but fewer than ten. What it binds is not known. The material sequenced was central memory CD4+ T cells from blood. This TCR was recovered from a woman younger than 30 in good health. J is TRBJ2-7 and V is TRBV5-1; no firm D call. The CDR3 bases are TGCGCCAGCCCCCTCGAGGCCTACGAGCAGTACTTC. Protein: CASPLEAYEQYF. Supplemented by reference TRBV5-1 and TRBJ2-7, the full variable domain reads KAGVTQTPRYLIKTRGQQVTLSCSPISGHRSVSWYQQTPGQGLQFLFEYFSETQRNKGNFPGRFSGRQFSNSRSEMNVSTLELGDSALYLCASPLEAYEQYFGPGTRLTVT.